The entry that follows covers one T cell receptor (beta chain) sequence. The read gets to within 3 residues of the CDR3 end, and the germline J gene fills in the rest. This specimen comes from a study of T cells in women clearing cervical HPV infection. Germline-derived CDR1 and CDR2 are SGHAT and FQNNGV. The CDR3 extends over 15 amino acids. The method was immunoSEQ multiplex PCR; TCRdb's version includes in-frame clones alone and lacks a portion of them. The sample features 30,000 to 45,000 clones, with around 6% in its top ten. This clonotype originated in a woman aged 18 to 75 with a cervical HPV16 infection that either progressed to CIN3+ or cleared (not recorded which). Sequencing used blood buffy coat. This chain links TRBV11-2 with TRBJ2-2; D perhaps matches TRBD1 (6 bases). The CDR3 region is CASSSRTEGNSPLFF. The part of the CDR3 DNA that was read is TGTGCCAGCAGCTCCCGGACAGAGGGAAATTCACCG. The full variable domain, its missing parts supplied by reference TRBV11-2 and TRBJ2-2, is EAGVAQSPRYKIIEKRQSVAFWCNPISGHATLYWYQQILGQGPKLLIQFQNNGVVDDSQLPKDRFSAERLKGVDSTLKIQPAKLEDSAVYLCASSSRTEGNSPLFFGEGSRLTVL.